The clone carrying this T cell receptor (beta chain) showed up just a few times. The target antigen is unknown. Exclusion of a patient resulted from uncontrolled infection, other autoimmune disease, pregnancy or lactation. CDR3 length equals 14 residues. Trimming took 2 bases from V and 5 from J, leaving 12 bases between them. Germline values: CDR1 SGHTA, CDR2 FQGNSA. This entry belongs to a study of T cells in Graves' hyperthyroidism and ophthalmopathy. Study as a whole: It was at initial diagnosis, before any treatment, that peripheral blood was collected. Findings and limits, study-wide: Most thyroid clonotypes with frequency above 0.001 were detected in blood.

Researchers amplified the TCR beta CDR3 regions from RNA transcripts. First-round RT-PCR of the TCR CDR3 relied on the HTBI primer set. From the multiplex PCR reads, TCRdb called clonotypes with MiXCR, one entry per CDR3 protein. The data contain roughly 400,000 distinct CDR3 sequences, 15% to 19% of them singletons. This TCR came from a woman between 18 and 30 years old with Graves' hyperthyroidism that later progressed to Graves' ophthalmopathy. This chain joins TRBV7-2 and TRBJ1-1; D might be TRBD1 (6 bases). The specimen sequenced was blood. For the CDR3, the DNA is TGTGCCAGCAGCTTACAGGCAGGGGCTACTGAAGCTTTCTTT. Amino acids: CASSLQAGATEAFF.